Shown below are 21 T cell receptor beta chains from a single sample sequenced in a study of T cell responses to AZD1222 COVID-19 vaccine (dated by TCRdb to the early 2020s). The protocol used for the library was the immunoSEQ multiplex PCR assay. TCRdb's version of the immuneACCESS table is confined to in-frame rearrangements and falls short of the full clone set. An unresolved V gene accounts for under half of the shortfall where checked; the remainder is of unknown origin. This sample comprises 40,000 to 60,000 clones, 70% to 85% of them detected only once. The ten largest clones capture around 20% of the sample. Explained via the paper, the time point label denotes: baseline before first vaccination. The treatment or condition label of this sample denotes: meningococcal conjugate vaccine given as trial control. The source material was peripheral blood, sampled on day 0 of MenACWY control vaccination. The receptors were gathered from an adult in good health.

This clone was counted a single time. This sequence joins TRBV28 and TRBJ1-4; D uncertain. The CDR3 contains 15 residues. V lost 6 bases to trimming and J lost 1 base, with 12 bases between them. Germline lookup yields CDR1 MDHEN and CDR2 SYDVKM. The CDR3 protein is CASRSPGRTNEKLFF. The CDR3 DNA reads TGTGCCAGCAGGTCCCCGGGCAGAACTAATGAAAAACTGTTTTTT.

The chain uses TRBV9 and TRBJ1-1; 7 bases line up with TRBD1. This CDR3 has 15 residues. V lost 0 bases and J lost 6; bases outside the gene matches: 8. Germline CDR1 reads SGDLS; CDR2 reads YYNGEE. The CDR3 sequence is CASSVAPGGSAEAFF. The CDR3 DNA reads TGTGCCAGCAGCGTAGCCCCAGGGGGAAGCGCTGAAGCTTTCTTT.

V and J are TRBV4-1 and TRBJ2-7, with TRBD2 matching 10 bases. Germline assignment: CDR1 MGHRA and CDR2 YSYEKL. V lost 0 bases and J lost 3; bases outside the gene matches: 17. The CDR3 is 20 residues long. This CDR3 reads CASSQDNSLASGSSFYEQYF. CDR3 coding DNA: TGCGCCAGCAGCCAAGATAATAGTTTGGCTAGCGGGAGTTCTTTCTACGAGCAGTACTTC.

V usage is TRBV11-2 and J usage is TRBJ2-3; TRBD2 might be the D (6 bases). The CDR3 runs 17 residues. CDR1 SGHAT and CDR2 FQNNGV come from the germline V gene. V was cut by 0 bases and J by 3 bases, with 16 bases left in between. CDR3: CASSLDGLALRTDTQYF. DNA of the CDR3: TGTGCCAGCAGCTTAGACGGGCTAGCGCTTCGGACAGATACGCAGTATTTT.

This clone appeared a few times. The V gene is TRBV2, the J gene TRBJ2-2; no reliable D call. Germline V gene data show CDR1 as SNHLY and CDR2 as FYNNEI. The CDR3 totals 14 residues. V lost 2 bases and J lost 5, with 9 bases in between. This CDR3 is CASSESWYTGELFF. DNA for the CDR3: TGTGCCAGCAGTGAAAGTTGGTATACCGGGGAGCTGTTTTTT.

The chain combines TRBV19 with TRBJ2-2; 10 bases are a match to TRBD1. The CDR3 loop spans 14 amino acids. V was clipped by 7 bases and J by 7 bases; unmatched bases: 6. Germline V CDR1 and CDR2: LNHDA, SQIVND (reference sequence). CDR3: CASTDRGPGGELFF. The CDR3 bases are TGTGCCAGTACCGACAGGGGGCCGGGCGGGGAGCTGTTTTTT.

This clone was observed many times. The rearrangement joins TRBV6-6 to TRBJ2-2; maybe TRBD2 (5 bases). Trimming pared 0 bases from V and 2 bases from J, leaving 10 bases between. The germline V gene encodes CDR1 MNHNY and CDR2 SVGAGI (reference sequence). This CDR3 contains 16 residues. The CDR3 sequence: CASSYSRVANTGELFF. Here the CDR3 DNA reads TGTGCCAGCAGTTACTCGAGGGTGGCTAACACCGGGGAGCTGTTTTTT.

The chain uses TRBV5-6 and TRBJ1-2, with 9 nucleotides matching TRBD1. V gave up 3 bases and J gave up 8 bases; unmatched junction bases: 2. CDR3 length equals 12 residues. The V gene's germline CDR1 is SGHDT and CDR2 YYEEEE. The CDR3 region has the DNA TGTGCCAGCAGCTACACAGGGGGCGGCTACACCTTC. This translates into CASSYTGGGYTF.

The chain carries TRBV6-1 and TRBJ2-7; possible D gene TRBD1, 5 bases. The V and J ends lost 0 bases and 7 bases respectively, with 16 bases between them. The CDR3 has 15 amino acids. Germline V gene lookup returns CDR1 MNHNS and CDR2 SASEGT. The CDR3 region has the DNA TGTGCCAGCAGTGAAGCGCTAGGACAAGCAGCTGAGCAGTACGTC. This sequence encodes CASSEALGQAAEQYV.

This rearrangement joins TRBV1 to TRBJ2-2; the D call in the table, TRBD2, was not verified against the DNA. TRBV1 is listed as a pseudogene. The CDR3 consists of 15 residues. CDR3 nucleotide sequence: TGCACCAGCAGCCCCCCAGCGGGCTACACCGGGGAGCTGTTTTTT. It encodes CTSSPPAGYTGELFF.

This clone was picked up many times. The chain carries TRBV30 and TRBJ1-6; D is uncertain. Germline V gene data show CDR1 as GTSNPN and CDR2 as SVGIG (reference sequence). The CDR3 is 15 residues long. Trimming removed 5 bases from V and 2 bases from J, with 13 bases in between. The CDR3 DNA reads TGTGCCTGGGGCTCCAGGCCCCCCTATAATTCACCCCTCCACTTT. This encodes CAWGSRPPYNSPLHF. Full variable domain (rest looked up from reference TRBV30 and TRBJ1-6): SQTIHQWPATLVQPVGSPLSLECTVEGTSNPNLYWYRQAAGRGLQLLFYSVGIGQISSEVPQNLSASRPQDRQFILSSKKLLLSDSGFYLCAWGSRPPYNSPLHFGNGTRLTVT.

The V and J genes are TRBV30 and TRBJ1-2, with D possibly being TRBD1 (6 bases). Germline CDR1 reads GTSNPN; CDR2 reads SVGIG (reference sequence). This CDR3 region has 14 residues. V gave up 3 bases and J gave up 8 bases, with 19 bases separating them. CDR3 amino acids: CAWRTRDTVGGYTF. The CDR3 bases are TGTGCCTGGAGGACCCGGGACACGGTCGGGGGCTACACCTTC.

V and J are TRBV6-5 and TRBJ2-1; 7 nucleotides agree with TRBD2. J lost 10 bases, V lost 6 bases, and 15 bases had no gene match. The CDR3 spans 15 residues. Germline V gene data show CDR1 as MNHEY and CDR2 as SVGAGI. The chain's CDR3 is CASRGGTAPRLEQFF. The CDR3 DNA follows: TGTGCCAGCAGGGGGGGGACTGCCCCTAGGTTAGAGCAGTTCTTC.

The chain recombines TRBV5-5 with TRBJ2-3; D could derive from TRBD1 or TRBD2 (5 bases each). The CDR3 totals 17 residues. The V end was cut by 4 bases, the J end by 0 bases, with 18 bases between. The germline V gene encodes CDR1 SGHKS and CDR2 YYEKEE (reference sequence). The DNA of the CDR3 is TGTGCCAGCAGCCGTGGGTCGGGGCCACTTAGCACAGATACGCAGTATTTT. This gives the protein CASSRGSGPLSTDTQYF. The whole variable domain, filled in from reference TRBV5-5 and TRBJ2-3, reads DAGVTQSPTHLIKTRGQQVTLRCSPISGHKSVSWYQQVLGQGPQFIFQYYEKEERGRGNFPDRFSARQFPNYSSELNVNALLLGDSALYLCASSRGSGPLSTDTQYFGPGTRLTVL.

This rearrangement joins TRBV30 to TRBJ1-2, with TRBD1 matching 8 bases. The CDR3 is 11 residues long. The germline V gene encodes CDR1 GTSNPN and CDR2 SVGIG (reference sequence). The DNA of the CDR3 is TGTGCATGGGACAGGTCGGGCGGCTACACCTTC. Its translation is CAWDRSGGYTF. The complete variable domain, with remaining parts taken from reference TRBV30 and TRBJ1-2, reads SQTIHQWPATLVQPVGSPLSLECTVEGTSNPNLYWYRQAAGRGLQLLFYSVGIGQISSEVPQNLSASRPQDRQFILSSKKLLLSDSGFYLCAWDRSGGYTFGSGTRLTVV.

The chain links TRBV7-2 to TRBJ1-2; tentative D call: TRBD1 (5 bases). There are 16 residues in the CDR3. Germline values: CDR1 SGHTA, CDR2 FQGNSA. Trimming removed 5 bases at V and 4 bases at J, with 20 bases between. The CDR3 loop reads CASSPRGGGGSYGYTF. DNA of the CDR3: TGTGCCAGCAGCCCCCGGGGTGGGGGAGGGTCCTATGGCTACACCTTC.

The V gene is TRBV11-2, the J gene TRBJ1-1; D gene unclear. Germline CDR1 and CDR2: SGHAT and FQNNGV. Between the trimmed V and J ends, which lost 5 bases and 3 bases, there was a span of 13 bases. The CDR3 is 14 residues long. DNA of the CDR3: TGTGCCAGCAGCCGGACGGCAGGTCACACTGAAGCTTTCTTT. This encodes CASSRTAGHTEAFF.

The chain joins TRBV6-5 to TRBJ1-6; 7 bases agree with TRBD1. Germline V CDR1 and CDR2: MNHEY, SVGAGI. The CDR3 is made up of 15 amino acids. The junction had 8 bases not matched to a gene; V was cut back by 5 bases and J by 7 bases. CDR3 in amino acids: CASSTSGTANSPLHF. CDR3 DNA sequence: TGTGCCAGCAGTACCTCCGGGACAGCCAATTCACCCCTCCACTTT.

In this sample, this clone turned up a few times. The rearrangement joins TRBV10-1 to TRBJ2-1; 7 nucleotides agree with TRBD1. The CDR3 has 17 amino acids. In germline, CDR1 is WNHNN, CDR2 SYGVQD (reference sequence). The ends lost 5 bases at V and 5 bases at J; junction bases unmatched: 15. The CDR3 nucleotides read TGCGCCAGCAGTCCGAGGGCCGGACAGGCGATAGACAATGAGCAGTTCTTC. Its translation: CASSPRAGQAIDNEQFF.

J is TRBJ2-5 and V is TRBV6-2 or TRBV6-3, with TRBD2 as a possible D gene (6 bases). V shed 5 bases and J shed 2 bases, with 15 bases lying between them. CDR1 is MNHEY and CDR2 is SVGEGT in the germline V gene. The CDR3 covers 15 residues. DNA for the CDR3: TGTGCCAGCAGTGGTCCCGGCCGGGGGCAAGAGACCCAGTACTTC. Protein sequence: CASSGPGRGQETQYF.

This chain links TRBV7-9 with TRBJ1-6, with D possibly TRBD1 on 6 matching bases. The V end lost 5 bases, the J end lost 8 bases, and 10 bases lay between the germline ends. The CDR3 length is 13 residues. Germline values: CDR1 SEHNR, CDR2 FQNEAQ (reference sequence). The CDR3 nucleotides read TGTGCCAGCAGCCAGACAGGTTATTCACCCCTCCACTTT. Protein: CASSQTGYSPLHF.